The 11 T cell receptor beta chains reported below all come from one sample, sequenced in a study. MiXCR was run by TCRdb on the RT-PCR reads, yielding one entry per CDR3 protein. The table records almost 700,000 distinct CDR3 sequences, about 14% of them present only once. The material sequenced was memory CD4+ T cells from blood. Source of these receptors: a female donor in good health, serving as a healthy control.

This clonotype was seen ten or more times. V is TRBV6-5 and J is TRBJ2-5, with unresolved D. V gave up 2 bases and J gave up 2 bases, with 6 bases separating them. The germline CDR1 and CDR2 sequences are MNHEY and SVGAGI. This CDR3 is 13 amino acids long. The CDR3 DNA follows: TGTGCCAGCAGTTACGGGTGGCAAGAGACCCAGTACTTC. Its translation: CASSYGWQETQYF.

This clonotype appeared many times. This CDR3 reads CASSGTGTVYEQYF. The CDR3 nucleotides are TGTGCCAGCAGTGGTACCGGGACGGTCTACGAGCAGTACTTC. This sequence joins TRBV27 and TRBJ2-7, with D perhaps assigned TRBD1 or TRBD2 (5 bases each). Per germline, CDR1 MNHEY and CDR2 SMNVEV (reference sequence). The CDR3 has 14 amino acids. V lost 5 bases and J 3 bases, leaving 14 bases between the germline ends.

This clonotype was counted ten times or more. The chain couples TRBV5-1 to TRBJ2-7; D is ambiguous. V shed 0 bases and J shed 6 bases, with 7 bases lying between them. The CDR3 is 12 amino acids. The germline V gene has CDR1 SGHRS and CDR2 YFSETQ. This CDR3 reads CASSLDLREQYF. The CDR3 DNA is TGCGCCAGCAGCTTGGACTTGCGCGAGCAGTACTTC.

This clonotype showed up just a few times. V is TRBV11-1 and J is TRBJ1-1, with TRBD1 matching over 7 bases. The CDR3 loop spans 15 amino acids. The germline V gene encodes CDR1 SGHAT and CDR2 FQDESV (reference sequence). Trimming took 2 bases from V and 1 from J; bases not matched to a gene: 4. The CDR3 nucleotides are TGTGCCAGCAGCTTACAGACAGGGCAGAACACTGAAGCTTTCTTT. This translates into CASSLQTGQNTEAFF.

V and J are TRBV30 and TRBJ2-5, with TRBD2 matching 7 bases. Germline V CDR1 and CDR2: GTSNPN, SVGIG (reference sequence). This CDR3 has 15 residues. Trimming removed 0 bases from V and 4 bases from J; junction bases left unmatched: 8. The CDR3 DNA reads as TGTGCCTGGAGTGTAGTGTGGGCGGGAGCAGAGACCCAGTACTTC. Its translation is CAWSVVWAGAETQYF.

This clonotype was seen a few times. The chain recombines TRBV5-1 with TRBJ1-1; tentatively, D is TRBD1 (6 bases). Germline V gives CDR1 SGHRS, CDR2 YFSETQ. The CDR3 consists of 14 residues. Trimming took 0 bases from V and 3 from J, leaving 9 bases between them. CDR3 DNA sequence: TGCGCCAGCAGCTTGGGCAGGGGATACACTGAAGCTTTCTTT. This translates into CASSLGRGYTEAFF. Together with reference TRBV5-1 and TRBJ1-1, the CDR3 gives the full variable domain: KAGVTQTPRYLIKTRGQQVTLSCSPISGHRSVSWYQQTPGQGLQFLFEYFSETQRNKGNFPGRFSGRQFSNSRSEMNVSTLELGDSALYLCASSLGRGYTEAFFGQGTRLTVV.

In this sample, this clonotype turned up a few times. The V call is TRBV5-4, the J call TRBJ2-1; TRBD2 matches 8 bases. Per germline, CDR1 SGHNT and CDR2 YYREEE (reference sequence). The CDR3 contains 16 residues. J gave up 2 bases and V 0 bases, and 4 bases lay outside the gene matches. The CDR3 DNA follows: TGTGCCAGCAGCTTGGCCACTAGCGGAGCCTACAATGAGCAGTTCTTC. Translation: CASSLATSGAYNEQFF.

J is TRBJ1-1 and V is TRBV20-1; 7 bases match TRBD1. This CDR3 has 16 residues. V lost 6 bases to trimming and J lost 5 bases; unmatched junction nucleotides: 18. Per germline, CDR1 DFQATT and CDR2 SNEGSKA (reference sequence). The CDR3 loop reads CSARKPGQRGRTEAFF. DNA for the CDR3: TGCAGTGCCAGAAAACCGGGACAGAGAGGACGGACTGAAGCTTTCTTT.

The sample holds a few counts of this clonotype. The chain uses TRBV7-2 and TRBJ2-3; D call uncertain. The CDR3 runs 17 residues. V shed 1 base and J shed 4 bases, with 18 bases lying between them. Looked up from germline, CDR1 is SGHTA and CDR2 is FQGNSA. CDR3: CASSLEGIVTSPDTQYF. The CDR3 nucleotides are TGTGCCAGCAGCTTAGAAGGAATAGTCACCTCCCCAGATACGCAGTATTTT.

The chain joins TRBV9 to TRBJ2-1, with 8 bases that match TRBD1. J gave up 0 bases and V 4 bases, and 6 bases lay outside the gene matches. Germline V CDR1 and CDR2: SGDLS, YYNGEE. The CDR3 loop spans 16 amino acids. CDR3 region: CASSQTGTGSYNEQFF. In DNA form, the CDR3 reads TGTGCCAGCAGCCAAACCGGGACAGGCTCCTACAATGAGCAGTTCTTC.

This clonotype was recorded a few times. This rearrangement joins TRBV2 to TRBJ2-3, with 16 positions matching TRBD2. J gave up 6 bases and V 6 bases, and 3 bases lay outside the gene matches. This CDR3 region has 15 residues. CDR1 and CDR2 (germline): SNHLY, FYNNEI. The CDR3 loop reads CASSGTSGRADTQYF. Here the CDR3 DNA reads TGTGCCAGCAGCGGGACTAGCGGGAGGGCGGATACGCAGTATTTT.